This entry features one T cell receptor (beta chain) sequence. These data belong to a study of glioma-infiltrating T cells. TCR alpha and beta CDR3 regions were amplified from RNA using iRepertoire nested multiplex PCR. MiXCR was run by TCRdb on the multiplex PCR reads, yielding one entry per CDR3 protein. The repertoire holds under 20,000 distinct CDR3 sequences, with roughly 64% as singletons. The sample consisted of glioma tissue, nonneoplastic brain tissue, or PBMCs (not recorded which). This TCR came from a human donor with low-grade glioma or glioblastoma, undergoing nonglioma brain surgery, or in good health (not recorded which).

The CDR3, as DNA: TGTGCCAGCAGTTTACAACAGCGCGCGAACACCGGGGAGCTGTTTTTT. Translating it yields CASSLQQRANTGELFF. The rearrangement links TRBV6-1 to TRBJ2-2; D unresolved. CDR1 and CDR2 (germline): MNHNS, SASEGT. Trimming stripped 5 bases from V and 0 bases from J, with 13 bases between. The CDR3 length is 16 residues.